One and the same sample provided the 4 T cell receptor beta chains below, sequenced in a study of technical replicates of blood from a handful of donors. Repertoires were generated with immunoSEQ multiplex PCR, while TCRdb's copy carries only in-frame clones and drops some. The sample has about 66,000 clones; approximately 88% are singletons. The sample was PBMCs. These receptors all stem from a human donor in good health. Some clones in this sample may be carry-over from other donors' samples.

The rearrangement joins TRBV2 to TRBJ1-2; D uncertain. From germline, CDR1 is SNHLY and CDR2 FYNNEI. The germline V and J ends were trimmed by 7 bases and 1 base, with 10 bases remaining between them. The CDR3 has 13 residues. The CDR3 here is CASMALFNYGYTF. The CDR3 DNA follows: TGTGCCAGCATGGCCCTCTTTAACTATGGCTACACCTTC.

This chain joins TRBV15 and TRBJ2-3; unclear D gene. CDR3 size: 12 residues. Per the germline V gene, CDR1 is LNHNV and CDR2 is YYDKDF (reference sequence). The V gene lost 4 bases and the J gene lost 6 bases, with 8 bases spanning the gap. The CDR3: CATSTYKDTQYF. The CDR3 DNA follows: TGTGCCACCAGCACGTACAAGGATACGCAGTATTTT.

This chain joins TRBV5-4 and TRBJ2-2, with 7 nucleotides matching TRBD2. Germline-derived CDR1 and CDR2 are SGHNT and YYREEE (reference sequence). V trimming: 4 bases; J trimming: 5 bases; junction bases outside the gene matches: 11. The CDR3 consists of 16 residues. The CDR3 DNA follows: TGTGCCAGCAGCCCCACGGCGGGAGTCGAGACCGGGGAGCTGTTTTTT. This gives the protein CASSPTAGVETGELFF.

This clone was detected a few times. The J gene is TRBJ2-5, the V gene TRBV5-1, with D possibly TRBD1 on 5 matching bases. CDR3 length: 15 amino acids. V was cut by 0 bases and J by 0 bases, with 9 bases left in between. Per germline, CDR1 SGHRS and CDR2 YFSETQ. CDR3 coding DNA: TGCGCCAGCAGCTTGGGGCAGGGTAACCAAGAGACCCAGTACTTC. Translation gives CASSLGQGNQETQYF.